The 4 T cell receptor beta chains presented below share a single source sample, sequenced in a study of T cell responses to AZD1222 COVID-19 vaccine. Assay: immunoSEQ multiplex PCR; the TCRdb copy retains only in-frame clones and omits some. Among around 140,000 clones listed, more than 75% were seen once. This material consisted of peripheral blood, taken on day 0 of AZD1222 vaccination. The receptor set was obtained from an adult in good health.

This clone has more than one count but fewer than ten. The rearrangement links TRBV15 to TRBJ1-3; D is unresolved. V was clipped by 1 base and J by 0 bases, with 10 bases between them. Germline V lookup: CDR1 LNHNV, CDR2 YYDKDF (reference sequence). The CDR3 spans 16 residues. This chain's CDR3 is CATSRAGDFSGNTIYF. The DNA for the CDR3 is TGTGCCACCAGCAGAGCGGGAGACTTCTCTGGAAACACCATATATTTT. The whole variable domain, remainder taken from reference TRBV15 and TRBJ1-3, is DAMVIQNPRYQVTQFGKPVTLSCSQTLNHNVMYWYQQKSSQAPKLLFHYYDKDFNNEADTPDNFQSRRPNTSFCFLDIRSPGLGDTAMYLCATSRAGDFSGNTIYFGEGSWLTVV.

The CDR3 nucleotides read TGTGCCAGCAGCTCAGCGGGGCAAGAGACCCAGTACTTC. It is translated as CASSSAGQETQYF. The genes are TRBV11-2 and TRBJ2-5; TRBD2 matches 7 bases. CDR1 SGHAT and CDR2 FQNNGV come from the germline V gene. The CDR3 runs to 13 residues. V trimming: 4 bases; J trimming: 2 bases; junction bases outside the gene matches: 1.

The chain carries TRBV4-2 and TRBJ2-7; D is possibly TRBD2 (6 bases). CDR3 size: 14 residues. Germline V CDR1 and CDR2: LGHNA, YNFKEQ. The V gene lost 1 base and the J gene lost 5 bases, with 12 bases spanning the gap. CDR3 residues: CASSQVGLSNEQYF. CDR3 nucleotides: TGTGCCAGCAGCCAAGTCGGACTATCAAACGAGCAGTACTTC.

The genes are TRBV29-1 and TRBJ1-1; D call uncertain. Germline V gene lookup returns CDR1 SQVTM and CDR2 ANQGSEA. V was cut by 6 bases and J by 5 bases, with 7 bases left in between. There are 10 residues in the CDR3. This CDR3 reads CSVTVTEAFF. The CDR3 DNA sequence: TGCAGCGTAACGGTTACTGAAGCTTTCTTT.